This T cell receptor (beta chain) was obtained from a study of control samples from healthy donors and cancer patients. CDR1 is MNHEY and CDR2 is SVGAGI in the germline V gene. Trimming removed 10 bases at V and 2 bases at J, with 8 bases between. The CDR3 is made up of 12 amino acids. The protocol was immunoSEQ multiplex PCR, while the TCRdb copy is restricted to in-frame clones and leaves out a portion. The sample comprises approximately 150,000 clones, just over 95% of which are singletons, and 0.85% to 1.3% rests with the top ten. The sequenced sample was blood. V is TRBV6-5 and J is TRBJ1-4; D remains ambiguous. The receptor was isolated from a young woman in good health. The CDR3 region is CATVSTNEKLFF. The CDR3 DNA is TGTGCCACGGTATCTACTAATGAAAAACTGTTTTTT.